These 13 T cell receptor beta chains were all obtained from the same sample, sequenced in a study of control samples from healthy donors and cancer patients. Method: immunoSEQ multiplex PCR; TCRdb's copy keeps in-frame clones and lacks some. Of about 220,000 clones listed, roughly 94% are singletons. Sequenced sample: blood. The receptor set was obtained from a man aged 50-60 years in good health.

The V and J genes are TRBV3-1 (or the pseudogene TRBV3-2) and TRBJ1-6; the D gene is possibly TRBD1 (5 bases). Deletions cut 5 bases from V and 7 bases from J, with 9 bases between. The CDR3 runs to 13 residues. CDR1 is LGHDT and CDR2 is YNNKEL in the germline V gene (reference sequence). CDR3: CASSEAGNSPLHF. The CDR3 region has the DNA TGTGCCAGCAGCGAAGCAGGGAATTCACCCCTCCACTTT.

V is TRBV2 and J is TRBJ1-3; D gene uncertain. V was cut by 7 bases and J by 0 bases, with 7 bases left in between. Germline lookup yields CDR1 SNHLY and CDR2 FYNNEI. This CDR3 region has 13 residues. The CDR3 is CASTIFSGNTIYF. CDR3 DNA sequence: TGTGCCAGCACCATTTTCTCTGGAAACACCATATATTTT. Full variable domain (missing parts from reference TRBV2 and TRBJ1-3): EPEVTQTPSHQVTQMGQEVILRCVPISNHLYFYWYRQILGQKVEFLVSFYNNEISEKSEIFDDQFSVERPDGSNFTLKIRSTKLEDSAMYFCASTIFSGNTIYFGEGSWLTVV.

This clone was observed a single time. The CDR3, as DNA: TGTGCCTGGACTCGCGGGATGCCTGGAAACACCATATATTTT. This gives the protein CAWTRGMPGNTIYF. The J gene is TRBJ1-3, the V gene TRBV30; D unresolved. In germline, CDR1 is GTSNPN, CDR2 SVGIG (reference sequence). This CDR3 is built from 14 residues. The V end was cut by 4 bases, the J end by 2 bases, with 12 bases between.

The V and J genes are TRBV5-1 and TRBJ2-2; either TRBD1 or TRBD2 may fit D (5 bases each). The CDR3 is 15 residues long. V dropped 1 base and J dropped 4 bases, with 11 bases sitting between them. From germline, CDR1 is SGHRS and CDR2 YFSETQ. The CDR3 here is CASSLQGRGTGELFF. The CDR3, as DNA: TGCGCCAGCAGCTTGCAGGGCCGGGGCACCGGGGAGCTGTTTTTT.

The V and J genes are TRBV19 and TRBJ1-5; the match to TRBD1 covers 9 bases. V trimming: 5 bases; J trimming: 11 bases; junction bases outside the gene matches: 13. CDR3 length: 15 residues. Germline-derived CDR1 and CDR2 are LNHDA and SQIVND (reference sequence). CDR3 DNA: TGTGCCAGTAGTGCGGGACAGGGAAAAGGGGGGACCCAGCATTTT. Its translation is CASSAGQGKGGTQHF.

Regarding this clone: A junction boundary mismatches the germline segment, possibly from a read error. The chain carries TRBV19 and TRBJ2-3; 9 bases are a match to TRBD2. The CDR3 is 14 residues long. The germline CDR1 and CDR2 sequences are LNHDA and SQIVND (reference sequence). The CDR3 bases are TGTGCCAGTAGTAAGGGGGCGGGGGGGGCCAATGCGGATTTT. It encodes CASSKGAGGANADF.

The gene calls are TRBV6-1 and TRBJ1-5; D unclear. V was trimmed by 0 bases and J by 13 bases, leaving 7 bases between them. Germline V CDR1 and CDR2: MNHNS, SASEGT. CDR3 length equals 11 residues. The DNA of the CDR3 is TGTGCCAGCAGTGAAGCGTCACAACAGCATTTT. Its protein is CASSEASQQHF.

This chain links TRBV5-1 with TRBJ2-1; 7 nucleotides agree with TRBD1. J was trimmed by 8 bases and V by 4 bases; bases with no gene match: 3. Germline-derived CDR1 and CDR2 are SGHRS and YFSETQ. The CDR3 extends over 12 amino acids. The CDR3 nucleotides read TGCGCCAGCAGCATCACAGGGGATGAGCAGTTCTTC. It specifies CASSITGDEQFF.

The rearrangement links TRBV2 to TRBJ1-1, with D unresolved. The length of the CDR3 is 13 residues. CDR1 and CDR2 (germline): SNHLY, FYNNEI. V was shortened by 4 bases and J by 7 bases, with 13 bases between the two germline ends. CDR3 sequence reads: CASSGGRTFEAFF. The DNA of the CDR3 is TGTGCCAGCAGTGGAGGGCGCACGTTTGAAGCTTTCTTT.

The chain joins TRBV28 to TRBJ1-2; D unclear. The CDR3 covers 13 residues. Between the trimmed V and J ends, which lost 2 bases and 6 bases, there was a span of 10 bases. Germline-derived CDR1 and CDR2 are MDHEN and SYDVKM. The CDR3 loop is CASSLQGSHGYTF. CDR3 in DNA: TGTGCCAGCAGTTTACAAGGGAGTCATGGCTACACCTTC.

The chain joins TRBV7-9 to TRBJ2-7; unclear D gene. In germline, CDR1 is SEHNR, CDR2 FQNEAQ (reference sequence). V lost 1 base and J 1 base, leaving 5 bases between the germline ends. This CDR3 region has 13 residues. CDR3 protein: CASSLGVSYEQYV. CDR3 nucleotides: TGTGCCAGCAGCTTAGGGGTATCCTACGAGCAGTACGTC.

V gene TRBV6-5 combines with J gene TRBJ1-1, with TRBD1 identical over 8 bases. After removal of 8 bases from V and 2 bases from J, the junction contained 4 bases not matched to a gene. CDR1 and CDR2 (germline): MNHEY, SVGAGI. This CDR3 contains 13 residues. The CDR3 reads CASGQGANTEAFF. As DNA, the CDR3 is TGTGCCAGCGGGCAGGGGGCCAACACTGAAGCTTTCTTT.

This clone was counted between two and nine times. CDR3 sequence (DNA): TGTGCCAGCAGTCACGGGACAAACTATGGCTACACCTTC. Amino acids: CASSHGTNYGYTF. V and J are TRBV28 and TRBJ1-2, with D tentatively TRBD1 (6 bases). Germline loops: CDR1 MDHEN, CDR2 SYDVKM. The CDR3 contains 13 residues. Trimming cost V 5 bases and J 2 bases, with 9 bases left between them.